These T cell receptor beta chains were read from a single sample in a study of identical twins. TCRdb passed the 5' RACE reads through MiXCR, listing each CDR3 protein once. This table holds under 450,000 distinct CDR3 sequences, 15% to 20% found once. Sequenced input: naive T cells sorted from blood. Receptor source: a man aged 45-65 years in good health. CDR3s include the opening cysteine and the closing phenylalanine or tryptophan. Each record gives: J gene, D gene, V gene, clone size, CDR3 DNA, CDR3 protein. The D gene is left open where the match is weak. Size is omitted from some rows. Given values are once, few, many or a class for expanded clones.

>TRBJ1-6|TRBD1|TRBV5-1|NA
TGCGCCAGCAGCTTGGGGATTGACAGGGGCAGTTCACCCCTCCACTTT
CASSLGIDRGSSPLHF
>TRBJ1-4|NA|TRBV5-5|NA
TGTGCCAGCAGCTTCGTGGATAATGAAAAACTGTTTTTT
CASSFVDNEKLFF
>TRBJ2-1|NA|TRBV29-1|many
TGCAGCGCCGAATACAGGGTCGGTGAGCAGTTCTTC
CSAEYRVGEQFF
>TRBJ2-1|NA|TRBV29-1|NA
TGCAGCGTTGGGAAGCGGCTCTCCTACAATGAGCAGTTCTTC
CSVGKRLSYNEQFF
>TRBJ1-3|TRBD1|TRBV6-1|many
TGTGCCAGCAGACCACCCCTGGACAGGGGAGGAAACACCATATATTTT
CASRPPLDRGGNTIYF
>TRBJ2-7|NA|TRBV12-3/TRBV12-4|few
TGTGCCAGCAGCTCGAATGACGGGTACGAGCAGTACTTC
CASSSNDGYEQYF
>TRBJ2-4|TRBD1|TRBV12-3/TRBV12-4|many
TGTGCCAGCAACAGACAGGGGTTCTTCGAGGGAGCCAAAAACATTCAGTACTTC
CASNRQGFFEGAKNIQYF
>TRBJ2-3|NA|TRBV20-1|NA
TGCAGTGCTAGAAAGTCCCGCGAGACACCTAATACGCAGTATTTT
CSARKSRETPNTQYF
>TRBJ2-1|NA|TRBV24-1|few
TGTGCCACCAGTGATATTCGACACAATGAGCAGTTCTTC
CATSDIRHNEQFF
>TRBJ2-4|TRBD1|TRBV15|few
TGTGCCACCAGCAGAGTGACAGGGGAAATTCAGTACTTC
CATSRVTGEIQYF
>TRBJ2-5|TRBD2|TRBV11-2|NA
TGTGCCAGCAGCCGGACTAGCGAGGGGACCCAGTACTTC
CASSRTSEGTQYF
>TRBJ2-3|NA|TRBV4-1|NA
TGCGCCAGCAGCCAAACCCCGGCAGTCTCGGAGGCAGATACGCAGTATTTT
CASSQTPAVSEADTQYF
>TRBJ1-2|NA|TRBV27|few
TGTGCCAGCAAGGGACGGGTTCTCGGCGACTATGGCTACACCTTC
CASKGRVLGDYGYTF
>TRBJ1-2|TRBD1|TRBV29-1|few
TGCAGCACGTCGACAGGGGGAGACTATGGCTACACCTTC
CSTSTGGDYGYTF
>TRBJ1-5|NA|TRBV10-2|many
TGCGCCAGCAGTGAGGGGGGCGCAAGCCTCAATAAGCAGCCCCAGCATTTT
CASSEGGASLNKQPQHF
>TRBJ2-2|NA|TRBV9|NA
TGTGCCAGCAGTGACGCCCGTCGCACCGGGGAGCTGTTTTTT
CASSDARRTGELFF
>TRBJ2-3|TRBD2|TRBV12-3/TRBV12-4|many
TGTGCCAGCAGTTTGGGGGGGTCCTACACAGATACGCAGTATTTT
CASSLGGSYTDTQYF
>TRBJ1-5|TRBD1|TRBV7-2|NA
TGTGCCAGCAGCCTCCGACAGGGGGCGAATCAGCCCCAGCATTTC
CASSLRQGANQPQHF
>TRBJ2-1|NA|TRBV5-1|NA
TGCGCCAGCAGCTTGGACCCCGCTAGCATCGCTGAGCAGTTCTTC
CASSLDPASIAEQFF
>TRBJ2-6|NA|TRBV20-1|few
TGCAGTGCGGGTAGCCCGGTACCAGTTGGGGCCAACGTCCTGACTTTC
CSAGSPVPVGANVLTF
>TRBJ2-3|NA|TRBV10-3|NA
TGTGCCGCCTCGGAAGGGGCGACAGATACGCAGTATTTT
CAASEGATDTQYF
>TRBJ2-1|TRBD1|TRBV7-2|few
TGTGCCAGCAGCGTCGACAGGGGCCGCGTTGAGCAGTTCTTC
CASSVDRGRVEQFF
>TRBJ1-1|NA|TRBV4-1|NA
TGCGCCAGCAGCCAACCAAGGGGCCTTGGGCTTATGAACACTGAAGCTTTCTTT
CASSQPRGLGLMNTEAFF
>TRBJ1-6|NA|TRBV20-1|many
TGCAGTGCTAGAGTCGCAGCAAGTAATTCACCCCTCCACTTT
CSARVAASNSPLHF
>TRBJ1-2|NA|TRBV10-3|many
TGTGCCATCAGTGAAACGTACGAAGCAGGGAACGGCTACACCTTC
CAISETYEAGNGYTF
>TRBJ1-5|NA|TRBV5-1|many
TGCGCCAGCAGTTGGGGTCCGAGCAATCAGCCCCAGCATTTT
CASSWGPSNQPQHF
>TRBJ2-7|TRBD2|TRBV5-1|many
TGCGCCAGCAGCCCCATAGCGGGAGGGAACGAGCAGTACTTC
CASSPIAGGNEQYF
>TRBJ2-1|NA|TRBV5-6|many
TGTGCCAGCAGCTTGGGGGTGAGGCCCTACAATGAGCAGTTCTTC
CASSLGVRPYNEQFF
>TRBJ2-1|TRBD2|TRBV11-2|NA
TGTGCCAGCAACCGACTAGCGGGGGGTTACAATGAGCAGTTCTTC
CASNRLAGGYNEQFF
>TRBJ2-7|NA|TRBV9|few
TGTGCCAGCAGCGATGGGGACGGGAGCTTAAACGAGCAGTACTTC
CASSDGDGSLNEQYF
>TRBJ2-1|TRBD2|TRBV7-3|NA
TGTGCCAGCAGCACCGGGACTAGCGGTTTGGAGCAGTTCTTC
CASSTGTSGLEQFF
>TRBJ2-7|NA|TRBV7-2|NA
TGTGCCAGCAGCTTCACAGAAGTATCCTACGAGCAGTACTTC
CASSFTEVSYEQYF
>TRBJ1-6|TRBD1|TRBV4-1|few
TGCGCCAGCAGCCAAGCAGGGGGCGATTCACCCCTCCACTTT
CASSQAGGDSPLHF
>TRBJ1-2|TRBD1|TRBV15|NA
TGTGCCACCAGCAGAGGGGCAGGGGGCGCCTATGGCTACACCTTC
CATSRGAGGAYGYTF
>TRBJ2-3|NA|TRBV7-2|NA
TGTGCCAGCAGCTTATATGGCAGAAGCACAGATACGCAGTATTTT
CASSLYGRSTDTQYF
>TRBJ2-7|NA|TRBV5-1|NA
TGCGCCAGCAGCTTGGACCTGAGGGGACTTTATTCCTACGAGCAGTACTTC
CASSLDLRGLYSYEQYF
>TRBJ2-7|TRBD2|TRBV18|many
TGTGCCAGCTCGCAAGGACTAGACCCTCAGTACTTC
CASSQGLDPQYF
>TRBJ2-3|TRBD2|TRBV20-1|NA
TGCAGTGCTAGAAAAGCGGGGGATGCCACAGATACGCAGTATTTT
CSARKAGDATDTQYF
>TRBJ1-2|NA|TRBV12-3/TRBV12-4|NA
TGTGCCACCGACTTGAGGGGTAACTATGGCTACACCTTC
CATDLRGNYGYTF
>TRBJ1-6|NA|TRBV5-1|many
TGCGCCAGCAGCTTGGTAGGCGTCAGGTATAATTCACCCCTCCACTTT
CASSLVGVRYNSPLHF
>TRBJ2-1|NA|TRBV20-1|NA
TGCAGTGCTAGAGGGACGGGGGTCCAAGAGACCCAGTTCTTC
CSARGTGVQETQFF
>TRBJ2-7|NA|TRBV11-1|few
TGTGCCAGCAGCTCCAGCTTGGGGGGTTACGGTGTAAGTCCCCACGAGCAGTACTTC
CASSSSLGGYGVSPHEQYF
>TRBJ2-1|TRBD1|TRBV7-9|NA
TGTGCCAGCAGCAAAGGGACAGGGCCTTACAATGAGCAGTTCTTC
CASSKGTGPYNEQFF
>TRBJ2-1|NA|TRBV4-2|NA
TGTGCCAGCAGCCAAACGACAGGTTACAATGAGCAGTTCTTC
CASSQTTGYNEQFF
>TRBJ2-3|NA|TRBV7-9|few
TGTGCCAGCACCTTAAGGATGGCCCCAGATACGCAGTATTTT
CASTLRMAPDTQYF
>TRBJ1-5|NA|TRBV6-5|NA
TGTGCCAGCAGTTACTCATCGGGGGGGGCTTATCAGCCCCAGCATTTT
CASSYSSGGAYQPQHF
>TRBJ2-1|NA|TRBV12-3/TRBV12-4|NA
TGTGCCAGCACGGGGGTACGGAGTGAGCAGTTCTTC
CASTGVRSEQFF
>TRBJ2-2|NA|TRBV6-1|few
TGTGCCAGCAGTGAAGCGGGCCTAGCAGGGACCGGGGAGCTGTTTTTT
CASSEAGLAGTGELFF
>TRBJ2-1|NA|TRBV21-1|NA
TGTGCCAGCAGCAAAGTTTTTAGCGGGAGGTCCGACAATGAGCAGTTCTTC
CASSKVFSGRSDNEQFF
>TRBJ2-7|NA|TRBV20-1|NA
TGCAGTGCTAGGGGTAGTGGGGGTTACGAGCAGTACTTC
CSARGSGGYEQYF
>TRBJ2-1|NA|TRBV29-1|NA
TGCAGCGTTGCAGGGACGCCGAGCTCCTACAATGAGCAGTTCTTC
CSVAGTPSSYNEQFF
>TRBJ2-4|NA|TRBV10-3|NA
TGTGCCACGAGCTCGGACGAAAACATTCAGTACTTC
CATSSDENIQYF
>TRBJ2-1|NA|TRBV24-1|NA
TGTGCCACCAGTGATTTAAGGGGGTACAATGAGCAGTTCTTC
CATSDLRGYNEQFF